The 21 T cell receptor beta chains in this list originate from one sample, sequenced in a study of shared clonotypes between healthy human individuals. The naive CD8 subset, CD45RO-negative cells positively selected for CCR7, excluded terminally differentiated effector memory CD45RA+ cells. Sequenced by immunoSEQ multiplex PCR; TCRdb stores in-frame clones only, minus some. The sample yields 800,000 to 950,000 clones, around 96% seen once. Sequencing was carried out using naive CD8+ T cells sorted from blood. The receptors here all came from a young man in good health.

This clone appeared a single time. CDR3 in amino acids: CASSPDGRLKFFF. The CDR3 DNA is TGTGCCAGCAGCCCCGATGGTCGGCTGAAGTTTTTCTTT. The chain links TRBV7-6 to TRBJ1-1; the D is unclear. The CDR3 contains 13 residues. Germline CDR1 reads SGHVS; CDR2 reads FNYEAQ. V was cut by 5 bases and J by 13 bases, with 20 bases left in between.

The chain employs TRBV2 and TRBJ2-1; the D gene is possibly TRBD1 (6 bases). The CDR3 length is 11 residues. Germline V gene data show CDR1 as SNHLY and CDR2 as FYNNEI. As DNA, the CDR3 is TGTGCAACCGGGACATTATTTAGTTGGTTCTTC. Its protein is CATGTLFSWFF.

The chain combines TRBV14 with TRBJ2-7; TRBD2 matches 12 bases. This CDR3 has 15 amino acids. Germline V gene lookup returns CDR1 SGHDN and CDR2 FVKESK. Trimming removed 4 bases from V and 3 bases from J; junction bases left unmatched: 4. This CDR3 reads CASSRLAGAYYEQYF. CDR3 nucleotide sequence: TGTGCCAGCAGCCGACTAGCGGGGGCCTACTACGAGCAGTACTTC. The full variable domain, completed using reference TRBV14 and TRBJ2-7, is EAGVTQFPSHSVIEKGQTVTLRCDPISGHDNLYWYRRVMGKEIKFLLHFVKESKQDESGMPNNRFLAERTGGTYSTLKVQPAELEDSGVYFCASSRLAGAYYEQYFGPGTRLTVT.

The chain combines TRBV27 with TRBJ1-3, with D perhaps matching TRBD1 (5 bases). The CDR3 is 13 amino acids. Trimming removed 5 bases at V and 5 bases at J, with 10 bases between. Germline loops: CDR1 MNHEY, CDR2 SMNVEV (reference sequence). The CDR3 DNA reads TGTGCCAGCAGTCCGGCAGGGAGAAACACCATATATTTT. Amino acid sequence: CASSPAGRNTIYF.

This clone was counted only a few times. The chain combines TRBV6-6 with TRBJ1-2; 7 bases map to TRBD1. In germline, CDR1 is MNHNY, CDR2 SVGAGI (reference sequence). Trimming cost V 5 bases and J 1 base; bases outside gene matches: 10. This CDR3 comprises 16 residues. The CDR3 spells CASSPDRVAFNYGYTF. The CDR3 coding sequence is TGTGCCAGCAGTCCCGACAGGGTGGCCTTTAACTATGGCTACACCTTC.

V gene TRBV11-2 combines with J gene TRBJ2-2; D remains ambiguous. This CDR3 spans 15 amino acids. Germline values: CDR1 SGHAT, CDR2 FQNNGV. V lost 5 bases and J 8 bases, leaving 18 bases between the germline ends. CDR3 amino acids: CASSDKLLFSGELFF. In DNA form, the CDR3 reads TGTGCCAGCAGCGATAAATTGCTCTTCTCGGGGGAGCTGTTTTTT.

CDR3 in DNA: TGTGCCAGCACCCTAGTGACTAGCGGGACCGACAATGAGCAGTTCTTC. Its translation: CASTLVTSGTDNEQFF. This chain joins TRBV7-9 and TRBJ2-1, with 11 bases that match TRBD2. The CDR3 sequence is 16 residues long. Germline loops: CDR1 SEHNR, CDR2 FQNEAQ (reference sequence). Germline trimming cut 7 bases from V and 5 bases from J; bases unmatched to any gene: 10.

The chain recombines TRBV29-1 with TRBJ1-1; D gene uncertain. Trimming removed 4 bases from V and 4 bases from J, with 10 bases in between. The CDR3 consists of 12 residues. The germline gives CDR1 SQVTM, CDR2 ANQGSEA. The CDR3 DNA follows: TGCAGCGTTGTCGGCGAGAGCACTGAAGCTTTCTTT. Its translation: CSVVGESTEAFF.

The gene calls are TRBV9 and TRBJ2-3; TRBD2 aligns across 12 bases. CDR1 and CDR2 (germline): SGDLS, YYNGEE. V dropped 3 bases and J dropped 0; count of bases not matched to a gene: 11. The CDR3 covers 19 residues. The CDR3: CASSASWTSGDASTDTQYF. Written as DNA, the CDR3 is TGTGCCAGCAGCGCCTCCTGGACTAGCGGGGATGCTAGCACAGATACGCAGTATTTT.

The chain recombines TRBV5-1 with TRBJ1-1, with 9 bases lining up with TRBD1. This CDR3 region has 13 residues. The V and J ends lost 7 bases and 5 bases, in that order; junction bases with no gene match: 6. Per germline, CDR1 SGHRS and CDR2 YFSETQ. CDR3 nucleotides: TGCGCCAGCTCGAACAGGGGGCAGACTGAAGCTTTCTTT. Amino acids: CASSNRGQTEAFF.

The chain joins TRBV4-3 to TRBJ1-2; D is possibly TRBD1 (5 bases). V lost 4 bases to trimming and J lost 4 bases, with 10 bases between them. The CDR3 contains 13 residues. The germline gives CDR1 LGHNA, CDR2 YSLEER. CDR3: CASSPGRGYGYTF. The DNA of the CDR3 is TGCGCCAGCAGCCCGGGGCGCGGCTATGGCTACACCTTC.

This chain connects TRBV28 to TRBJ2-3; TRBD2 might be the D (5 bases). The CDR3 has 14 amino acids. Germline-derived CDR1 and CDR2 are MDHEN and SYDVKM. V dropped 5 bases and J dropped 0 bases, with 9 bases sitting between them. The CDR3 region is CASSPRTSTDTQYF. For the CDR3, the DNA is TGTGCCAGCAGTCCCCGGACTAGCACAGATACGCAGTATTTT.

The sample holds one count of this clone. The V and J genes are TRBV9 and TRBJ1-1; D is possibly TRBD1 (5 bases). V gave up 4 bases and J gave up 4 bases, with 11 bases separating them. CDR1 and CDR2 (germline): SGDLS, YYNGEE. The CDR3 has 13 residues. CDR3 region: CASSPSGGTEAFF. The DNA for the CDR3 is TGTGCCAGCAGCCCCTCCGGGGGCACTGAAGCTTTCTTT.

This clone appeared a single time. The chain links TRBV7-9 to TRBJ2-4, with D possibly being TRBD1 (6 bases). The V and J ends lost 11 bases and 2 bases respectively, with 13 bases between them. The CDR3 runs 13 residues. The V gene's germline CDR1 is SEHNR and CDR2 FQNEAQ (reference sequence). The CDR3 loop is CAGTGPPKNIQYF. In DNA form, the CDR3 reads TGTGCCGGCACAGGGCCCCCCAAAAACATTCAGTACTTC.

The chain carries TRBV20-1 and TRBJ1-4; the D is unclear. Germline V gene data show CDR1 as DFQATT and CDR2 as SNEGSKA (reference sequence). The CDR3 covers 11 residues. The V end was cut by 5 bases, the J end by 6 bases, with 7 bases between. In DNA form, the CDR3 reads TGCAGTGCTTCCTCTTATGAAAAACTGTTTTTT. Protein sequence: CSASSYEKLFF.

The chain's CDR3 is CSVEFRTGLGGETQYF. The CDR3 region has the DNA TGCAGCGTTGAATTCCGGACAGGGTTGGGAGGAGAGACCCAGTACTTC. This chain joins TRBV29-1 and TRBJ2-5; 8 bases fit TRBD1. Per germline, CDR1 SQVTM and CDR2 ANQGSEA. With V trimmed by 2 bases and J by 4 bases, 12 bases remained unmatched. The CDR3 totals 16 residues.

The rearrangement joins TRBV5-1 to TRBJ2-1; 11 bases fit TRBD2. Germline values: CDR1 SGHRS, CDR2 YFSETQ. The CDR3 has 17 residues. V dropped 4 bases and J dropped 4; count of bases not matched to a gene: 10. CDR3 bases: TGCGCCAGCAGCCCCAAAGAACTAGCGGGAGCGTACAATGAGCAGTTCTTC. Its translation: CASSPKELAGAYNEQFF.

The rearrangement joins TRBV19 to TRBJ2-1; no clear D. Trimming took off 1 base at V and 4 bases at J, with 5 bases between the two ends. The CDR3 consists of 13 residues. Germline assignment: CDR1 LNHDA and CDR2 SQIVND (reference sequence). The CDR3 loop is CASSIANYNEQFF. CDR3 nucleotide sequence: TGTGCCAGTAGTATAGCTAATTACAATGAGCAGTTCTTC.

The V gene is TRBV4-1, the J gene TRBJ2-7; tentative D call: TRBD1 (5 bases). Looked up from germline, CDR1 is MGHRA and CDR2 is YSYEKL. The V gene lost 2 bases and the J gene lost 3 bases, with 14 bases spanning the gap. There are 15 residues in the CDR3. The CDR3 coding sequence is TGCGCCAGCAGCCAAATTAGTCAGGGTTACTACGAGCAGTACTTC. Protein: CASSQISQGYYEQYF.

The CDR3 loop reads CASSLSWLAGEEQYF. In DNA form, the CDR3 reads TGTGCCAGCAGTTTATCTTGGTTAGCGGGAGAGGAGCAGTACTTC. J is TRBJ2-7 and V is TRBV27; 9 bases agree with TRBD2. CDR1 is MNHEY, CDR2 SMNVEV, per germline (reference sequence). The CDR3 runs 15 residues. V lost 0 bases and J lost 7; bases outside the gene matches: 7.

The CDR3 sequence: CASSSPTRDRGLSSYEQYF. The CDR3 bases are TGTGCCAGCAGTTCCCCGACCCGGGACAGGGGACTCAGCTCCTACGAGCAGTACTTC. V and J are TRBV28 and TRBJ2-7; 10 bases map to TRBD1. The germline V gene encodes CDR1 MDHEN and CDR2 SYDVKM. V lost 4 bases and J lost 0; bases outside the gene matches: 15. CDR3 length equals 19 residues.